This T cell receptor (beta chain) was obtained from a study of shared clonotypes between healthy human individuals. From CD4+ cells came CD45RA+ naive and CD45RA-negative memory subsets. Each subset's genomic DNA was shared equally among a number of immunoSEQ plates. When replicate PCRs were run on sorted subsets, they used approximately 210 ng DNA, around 33,000 T cell genomes. Authors' analysis steps: ImmunoSEQ output lacked quality scores and full-length reads, limiting matched filtering. Libraries were prepared by immunoSEQ multiplex PCR; TCRdb keeps only in-frame clonotypes and omits some of them. Clone size and V and J calls were adopted from that table, with D and trimming inferred from the DNA. In the table there are over a million clones, around three quarters of which are singletons. Sequencing used memory CD4+ T cells from PBMCs. Subset specified: CD45RA-negative fraction. This receptor was identified in a man between 18 and 35 years old in good health. Some clones in this sample may be carry-over from other donors' samples.

CDR3 nucleotides: TGCGCCAGCAGCCCTCATCATAGCACCGGGGAGCTGTTTTTT. It codes for CASSPHHSTGELFF. The V gene is TRBV5-1, the J gene TRBJ2-2, with D unresolved. V lost 4 bases, J lost 4 bases, and 11 bases lay in between. Germline values: CDR1 SGHRS, CDR2 YFSETQ. The CDR3 loop spans 14 amino acids.